A selection of T cell receptor beta chains follows, all from one sample in a study of OX40 agonist ivuxolimab in advanced cancers. Here immunoSEQ multiplex PCR was the method, and the copy in TCRdb shows in-frame clones only, minus some. The sample contains 26,000 or so clones, 65% to 80% of which appear only once. The sequences come from CD4+ or CD8+ T cells sorted from blood, collected in a trial of the OX40 agonist ivuxolimab. These TCRs come from an adult with an advanced solid tumor such as melanoma, head and neck, liver or kidney cancer. Both conserved end residues are part of each CDR3. The order of the fields is CDR3 protein, J gene, V gene.

CDR3aa: CASSVAAGLSYEQYF
j_gene: TRBJ2-7
v_gene: TRBV7-9

CDR3aa: CASSLLQSSEAFF
j_gene: TRBJ1-1
v_gene: TRBV27

CDR3aa: CASSYRGGEAFF
j_gene: TRBJ1-1
v_gene: TRBV6-5

CDR3aa: CASSLMGQGSNEQFF
j_gene: TRBJ2-1
v_gene: TRBV7-7

CDR3aa: CASSSTDTQYF
j_gene: TRBJ2-3
v_gene: TRBV6-1

CDR3aa: CASSSQPQETQYF
j_gene: TRBJ2-5
v_gene: TRBV7-3

CDR3aa: CASSFADRDEQFF
j_gene: TRBJ2-1
v_gene: TRBV5-1

CDR3aa: CASSLGGGMPQHF
j_gene: TRBJ1-5
v_gene: TRBV27

CDR3aa: CASIMSTASNYGYTF
j_gene: TRBJ1-2
v_gene: TRBV6-1

CDR3aa: CASSGGLSNEQFF
j_gene: TRBJ2-1
v_gene: TRBV5-4

CDR3aa: CASRFEFADTQYF
j_gene: TRBJ2-3
v_gene: TRBV7-2

CDR3aa: CAISEFTGRSTEAFF
j_gene: TRBJ1-1
v_gene: TRBV10-3

CDR3aa: CASSEGGHEQFF
j_gene: TRBJ2-1
v_gene: TRBV2

CDR3aa: CASSLRGSRTGELFF
j_gene: TRBJ2-2
v_gene: TRBV7-6

CDR3aa: CASSLRWGAAGANVLTF
j_gene: TRBJ2-6
v_gene: TRBV11-1

CDR3aa: CASSLQGSNEKLFF
j_gene: TRBJ1-4
v_gene: TRBV27